This TCR beta chain is drawn from a study of T cell repertoires in cytomegalovirus infection (dated by TCRdb to between 2018 and 2021). Describing the broader study: Alongside well-studied HLA-B-restricted epitopes, the peptide stimulations were aimed at recently identified HLA-C-restricted CMV epitopes, whose presentation resists viral immunomodulation. The HLA type of each donor mattered for the analysis, because public TCR beta signatures pointed to carriage of CMV infection along with the matching HLA type.

This clonotype was observed a handful of times. This receptor's antigen is unknown. Base-call qualities are not available, and no considerably larger clone is one nucleotide away. Sequencing took place on an Illumina HiSeq 1500. In TCRdb, the public reads were trimmed at Q25 with fastp and aligned with MiXCR, with productive beta chains retained. Under each unique CDR3 protein, matching rows form one entry showing the most common genes and DNA. The sample table lists approximately 470,000 distinct CDR3 sequences, roughly 43% of them with a count of one. Approximately 40% of the sample is taken by the ten largest. The treatment or condition label for this specimen denotes: in vitro stimulation with specific CMV peptide epitopes to enrich CMV-specific T cells. The paper's findings and limits, for the study overall: The ex vivo response was dominated by HLA-C-restricted CMV-specific TCR beta clonotypes, which also provided the single most frequent clonotype in two of eight donors. Carriers of CMV infection plus the relevant HLA type were discriminated by the cumulative frequency of public TCR beta family members in the study cohort and in an independent roughly 400-donor cohort.

Compared with germline, V lacks 5 bases and J lacks 2 bases; bases without a gene match: 9. From cysteine to phenylalanine, the CDR3 is 16 amino acids long. The CDR3 DNA has 48 bases and is translated from base 1. CDR1 and CDR2 (MNHNS, SASEGT) derive from the germline V gene. The starting material was cultured PBMCs, obtained from culture after CMV antigen stimulation. This sequence was found in a human donor in good health (CMV status not recorded). Some clones in this sample may be carry-over from other donors' samples. The V gene is TRBV6-1 and the J gene is TRBJ2-5, with 9 junctional bases fitting TRBD2. The CDR3 has the sequence CASSSSRTSEQETQYF. The DNA is TGTGCCAGCAGTTCCAGCCGGACTAGCGAACAAGAGACCCAGTACTTC.